This T cell receptor beta chain was recovered during a study of blood T cell repertoires in COVID-19. Study-wide background: Acute and convalescent COVID-19 samples came from the United States, Italy and Spain. Sources were T cells, B-cell-depleted T cells, or PBMCs; the material itself was cDNA or gDNA.

In the original processing: It was from reference gene primer amplification that nucleated cell counts were estimated. Using immunoSEQ multiplex PCR, the repertoire was profiled, and TCRdb retains in-frame clones only, with some absent. That table supplies the V and J calls and clone size; D and trimming were determined from the DNA. The table lists about 75,000 clones, 75% to 90% of them singletons. Germline V CDR1 and CDR2: MDHEN, SYDVKM. This CDR3 comprises 12 residues. Trimming left V 5 bases short and J 2 bases short, with 7 bases between. This TCR was sampled from a human donor in a cohort sampled during active COVID-19. Sequencing input: peripheral blood. The V gene is TRBV28, the J gene TRBJ2-7; D remains unclear. The CDR3 DNA reads as TGTGCCAGCAGTCCTGGCACCTACGAGCAGTACTTC. Encoded protein: CASSPGTYEQYF.